This TCR beta chain was documented in a study of blood T cell repertoires in COVID-19. The overall study: T cells, B-cell-depleted T cells, or PBMCs supplied cDNA or gDNA.

The germline gives CDR1 SGHAT, CDR2 FQDESV (reference sequence). The CDR3 is made up of 15 amino acids. V shed 3 bases, J shed 8 bases, and the junction held 9 bases outside the gene matches. Authors' methods: Estimated nucleated cell counts came from reference gene primer amplification. The protocol was immunoSEQ multiplex PCR, while the TCRdb copy is restricted to in-frame clones and leaves out a portion. V and J calls plus clone size are reproduced from that table; the DNA served to infer D and trimming. The sample shows 55,000 to 70,000 clones, roughly 81% of them seen only once. Sequences were obtained from peripheral blood. This clonotype originated in a man at least 80 years old with acute or convalescent COVID-19. The rearrangement joins TRBV11-1 to TRBJ2-1; 8 nucleotides line up with TRBD2. The CDR3 DNA reads as TGTGCCAGCAGCTTTGAGGGCGGGAGGTTACATGAGCAGTTCTTC. It translates to CASSFEGGRLHEQFF.